This TCR beta chain was identified during a study of control samples from healthy donors and cancer patients. The CDR3 is made up of 13 amino acids. V gave up 4 bases and J gave up 6 bases, with 12 bases separating them. Germline CDR1 reads MDHEN; CDR2 reads SYDVKM. Sequenced by immunoSEQ multiplex PCR; TCRdb stores in-frame clones only, minus some. The table shows about 100,000 clones, with roughly 90% occurring only once. What was sequenced was blood. V is TRBV28 and J is TRBJ1-2; D remains ambiguous. This clonotype originated in a man aged 25-45 years in good health. CDR3 bases: TGTGCCAGCAGTTCAATAGGGATGGATGGCTACACCTTC. As protein: CASSSIGMDGYTF.